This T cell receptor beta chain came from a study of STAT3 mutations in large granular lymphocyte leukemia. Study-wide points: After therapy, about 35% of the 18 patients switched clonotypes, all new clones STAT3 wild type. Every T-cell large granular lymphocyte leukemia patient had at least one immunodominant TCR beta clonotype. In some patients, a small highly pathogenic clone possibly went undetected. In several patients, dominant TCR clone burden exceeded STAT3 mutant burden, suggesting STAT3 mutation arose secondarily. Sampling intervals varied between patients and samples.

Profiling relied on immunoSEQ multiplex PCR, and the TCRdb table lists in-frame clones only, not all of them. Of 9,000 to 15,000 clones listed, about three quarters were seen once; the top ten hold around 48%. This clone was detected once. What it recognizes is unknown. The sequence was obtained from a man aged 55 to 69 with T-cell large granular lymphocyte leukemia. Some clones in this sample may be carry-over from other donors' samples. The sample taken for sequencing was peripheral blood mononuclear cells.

CDR3 bases: TGCGCCAGCAGCTTGGACGGACGTTTGGTCGGCCAGCCCCAGCATTTT. Translation: CASSLDGRLVGQPQHF. The gene calls are TRBV5-1 and TRBJ1-5; D gene unclear. CDR1 SGHRS and CDR2 YFSETQ come from the germline V gene. The CDR3 is 16 amino acids. Trimming took off 0 bases at V and 7 bases at J, with 17 bases between the two ends.